This T cell receptor (beta chain) was obtained from a study of molecular identifiers for immune sequencing clone quantification. Across the study: Replicate runs used RNA from about 19,000 or 110,000 naive CD8 cells, which was split five ways into aliquots, and four of those aliquots were then sequenced. The study, taken as a whole, reports: Clones with over 20 RNA copies captured over 98% of effector molecules but under 1% of naive ones.

In preparing bulk TCR libraries, previously described methods and listed TCR primers were used. TCRdb redid the calling of the PCR reads with MiXCR, one entry per CDR3 protein. The sample includes some 97,000 distinct CDR3 sequences, around a third of them seen just once. CDR3 size: 15 residues. Germline V CDR1 and CDR2: MDHEN, SYDVKM. This clonotype was seen a single time. The target antigen is unknown. A read error may produce the germline difference seen at one junction end. The sequenced material came from naive CD8+ T cells from blood, with Jurkat cell RNA spiked in. The subset here: FACS-sorted CD8+CD4-CCR7+CD45RA+ naive T cells. The chain couples TRBV28 to TRBJ2-3, with 8 positions matching TRBD2. This TCR was recovered from a human donor in good health. Some libraries in this study had Jurkat cell RNA spiked in. CDR3 nucleotide sequence: TGTGCCAGCAGGATCCCCGATAGCGGGAAAGATACGCAGTACTTT. Encoded protein: CASRIPDSGKDTQYF.